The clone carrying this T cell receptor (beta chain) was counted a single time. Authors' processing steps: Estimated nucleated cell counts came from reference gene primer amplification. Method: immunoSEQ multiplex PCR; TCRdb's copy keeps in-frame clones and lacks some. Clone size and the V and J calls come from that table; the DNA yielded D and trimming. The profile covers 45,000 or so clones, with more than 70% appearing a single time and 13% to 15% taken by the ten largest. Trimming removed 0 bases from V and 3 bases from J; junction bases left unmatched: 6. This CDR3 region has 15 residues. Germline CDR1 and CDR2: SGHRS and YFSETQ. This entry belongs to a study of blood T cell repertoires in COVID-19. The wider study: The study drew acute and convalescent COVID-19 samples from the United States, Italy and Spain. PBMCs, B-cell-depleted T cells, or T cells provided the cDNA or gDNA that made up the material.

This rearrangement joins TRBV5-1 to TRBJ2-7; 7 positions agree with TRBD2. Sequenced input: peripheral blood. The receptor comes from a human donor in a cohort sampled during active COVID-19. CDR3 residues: CASSLAGRGYYEQYF. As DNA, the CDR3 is TGCGCCAGCAGCTTGGCCGGGCGGGGGTACTACGAGCAGTACTTC.